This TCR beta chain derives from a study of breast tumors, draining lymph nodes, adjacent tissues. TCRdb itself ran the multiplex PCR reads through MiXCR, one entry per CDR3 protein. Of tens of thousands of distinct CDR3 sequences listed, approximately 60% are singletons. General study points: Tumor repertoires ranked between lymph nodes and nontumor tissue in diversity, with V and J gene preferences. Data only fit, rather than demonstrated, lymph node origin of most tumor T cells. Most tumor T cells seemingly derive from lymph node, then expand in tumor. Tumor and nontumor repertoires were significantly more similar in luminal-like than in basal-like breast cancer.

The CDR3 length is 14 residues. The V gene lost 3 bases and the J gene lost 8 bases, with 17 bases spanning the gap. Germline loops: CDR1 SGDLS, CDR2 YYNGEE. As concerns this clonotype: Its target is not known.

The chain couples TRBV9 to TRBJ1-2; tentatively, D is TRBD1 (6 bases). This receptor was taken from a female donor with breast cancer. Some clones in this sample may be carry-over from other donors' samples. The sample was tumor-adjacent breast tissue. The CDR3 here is CASSAQQGFTGYTF. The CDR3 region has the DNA TGTGCCAGCAGCGCACAACAGGGTTTCACGGGCTACACCTTC.